Presented here are 13 T cell receptor beta chains from one specimen sequenced in a study of T cell responses to AZD1222 COVID-19 vaccine. Data came from immunoSEQ multiplex PCR; TCRdb stores just in-frame clones and leaves some out. The sample contains 69,000 or so clones, around nine tenths of which appear only once. This specimen consisted of peripheral blood, obtained 28 days after the second dose of the MenACWY control vaccine. The receptors were gathered from an adult who received the MenACWY meningococcal vaccine as a control.

This rearrangement joins TRBV7-3 to TRBJ1-1; unclear D gene. The CDR3 spans 13 residues. Germline assignment: CDR1 SGHTA and CDR2 FQGTGA. Trimming cost V 5 bases and J 1 base, with 8 bases left between them. CDR3 region: CASSLTRNTEAFF. The CDR3 DNA follows: TGTGCCAGCAGCCTGACTCGGAACACTGAAGCTTTCTTT. The whole variable domain, remainder taken from reference TRBV7-3 and TRBJ1-1, is GAGVSQTPSNKVTEKGKYVELRCDPISGHTALYWYRQSLGQGPEFLIYFQGTGAADDSGLPNDRFFAVRPEGSVSTLKIQRTERGDSAVYLCASSLTRNTEAFFGQGTRLTVV.

This clone was picked up one time. As DNA, the CDR3 is TGCGCCAGCAGGCTCGGCCCAGGACAGGGAATGAACACTGAAGCTTTCTTT. Translating gives CASRLGPGQGMNTEAFF. The V and J genes are TRBV5-1 and TRBJ1-1, with TRBD1 matching over 8 bases. The CDR3 covers 17 residues. Germline V lookup: CDR1 SGHRS, CDR2 YFSETQ. Trimming at V came to 5 bases and at J to 0 bases, leaving 12 bases not matched to a gene.

The rearrangement joins TRBV29-1 to TRBJ1-2; 12 bases match TRBD1. This CDR3 comprises 13 residues. Germline V CDR1 and CDR2: SQVTM, ANQGSEA. Trimming cost V 7 bases and J 3 bases; bases outside gene matches: 3. In DNA form, the CDR3 reads TGCAGCGCGGGACAGGGGGCGGACTATGGCTACACCTTC. This translates into CSAGQGADYGYTF.

The gene calls are TRBV5-8 and TRBJ1-1; perhaps TRBD1 as D (5 bases). The V gene lost 1 base and the J gene lost 4 bases, with 17 bases spanning the gap. This CDR3 is built from 16 residues. The germline CDR1 and CDR2 sequences are SGHTS and YDEGEE. The CDR3 sequence: CASSLRGGVEGTEAFF. The CDR3 region has the DNA TGTGCCAGCAGCTTGCGGGGGGGAGTCGAGGGCACTGAAGCTTTCTTT.

The CDR3: CASSLGQDTGELFF. CDR3 in DNA: TGCGCCAGCAGCTTGGGACAGGACACCGGGGAGCTGTTTTTT. V and J are TRBV5-1 and TRBJ2-2; possibly TRBD1 for D (6 bases). The CDR3 loop spans 14 amino acids. V lost 0 bases and J lost 3, with 6 bases in between. Germline V gives CDR1 SGHRS, CDR2 YFSETQ.

The chain has TRBV11-1 and TRBJ2-2; D might be TRBD2 (5 bases). The CDR3 is 16 amino acids. Trimming stripped 5 bases from V and 7 bases from J, with 20 bases between. Germline CDR1 reads SGHAT; CDR2 reads FQDESV (reference sequence). The CDR3: CASSRTRELTFGELFF. CDR3 nucleotide sequence: TGTGCCAGCAGCCGAACGAGGGAACTCACTTTCGGGGAGCTGTTTTTT.

The J gene is TRBJ2-7, the V gene TRBV18; 8 bases match TRBD1. This CDR3 has 15 amino acids. Per the germline V gene, CDR1 is KGHSH and CDR2 is LQKENI. Trimming removed 8 bases from V and 6 bases from J; junction bases left unmatched: 15. DNA for the CDR3: TGTGCCAGCGCAGTAGCCGGGACAGGCCAATCCGAGCAGTACTTC. Amino acid sequence: CASAVAGTGQSEQYF.

This chain connects TRBV5-1 to TRBJ1-1; D is unclear. This CDR3 contains 14 residues. The germline V and J ends were trimmed by 4 bases and 0 bases, with 10 bases remaining between them. Germline assignment: CDR1 SGHRS and CDR2 YFSETQ. In DNA, the CDR3 is TGCGCCAGCAGCCCCTTGTCGGTGAACACTGAAGCTTTCTTT. Residues: CASSPLSVNTEAFF.

The chain links TRBV2 to TRBJ2-7; 11 bases are shared with TRBD2. Germline CDR1 SNHLY, CDR2 FYNNEI. V lost 7 bases to trimming and J lost 10 bases; unmatched junction nucleotides: 12. There are 14 residues in the CDR3. The CDR3 coding sequence is TGTGCCAGCAAGCGAGTAGCTAGCGGGGGGTTACAGTACTTC. Amino acids: CASKRVASGGLQYF.

The chain uses TRBV10-1 and TRBJ1-1; 9 bases map to TRBD1. This CDR3 contains 15 residues. The J segment lost 3 bases and the V segment lost 3 bases, leaving 5 bases of the junction unmatched. The germline V gene encodes CDR1 WNHNN and CDR2 SYGVQD (reference sequence). CDR3 sequence reads: CASSDGTGGHTEAFF. The CDR3 DNA sequence: TGCGCCAGCAGTGACGGTACAGGGGGCCACACTGAAGCTTTCTTT.

The chain joins TRBV5-1 to TRBJ1-1, with D unresolved. This CDR3 is 12 amino acids long. Deletions cut 4 bases from V and 3 bases from J, with 7 bases between. Germline assignment: CDR1 SGHRS and CDR2 YFSETQ. DNA of the CDR3: TGCGCCAGCAGCGAGACGTACACTGAAGCTTTCTTT. Protein: CASSETYTEAFF.

In its sample, this clone was seen a few times. The chain is built from TRBV5-8 and TRBJ1-5; D remains ambiguous. The CDR3 extends over 12 amino acids. CDR1 SGHTS and CDR2 YDEGEE come from the germline V gene. The V end lost 5 bases, the J end lost 3 bases, and 6 bases lay between the germline ends. For the CDR3, the DNA is TGTGCCAGCAGTCCACCCAATCAGCCCCAGCATTTT. Its protein product is CASSPPNQPQHF.

The genes are TRBV7-2 and TRBJ2-3; no definite D call. The CDR3 has 16 amino acids. V was shortened by 4 bases and J by 3 bases, with 17 bases between the two germline ends. The germline V gene has CDR1 SGHTA and CDR2 FQGNSA. DNA of the CDR3: TGTGCCAGCAGCTGGGCAGGAGCCGCCCCTACAGATACGCAGTATTTT. As protein: CASSWAGAAPTDTQYF.